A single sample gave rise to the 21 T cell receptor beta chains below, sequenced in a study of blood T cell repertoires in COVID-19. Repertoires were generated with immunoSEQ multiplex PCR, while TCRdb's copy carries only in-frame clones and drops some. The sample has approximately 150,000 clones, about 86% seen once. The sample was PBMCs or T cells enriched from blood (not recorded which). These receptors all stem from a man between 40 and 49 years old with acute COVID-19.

The chain's CDR3 is CASSAMGHPAAGELFF. In DNA form, the CDR3 reads TGTGCCAGCAGCGCGATGGGGCATCCGGCGGCCGGGGAGCTGTTTTTT. The chain is built from TRBV6-2 or TRBV6-3 and TRBJ2-2, with TRBD1 as a possible D gene (5 bases). The CDR3 has 16 amino acids. The germline V gene encodes CDR1 MNHEY and CDR2 SVGEGT. V lost 6 bases and J 6 bases, leaving 20 bases between the germline ends.

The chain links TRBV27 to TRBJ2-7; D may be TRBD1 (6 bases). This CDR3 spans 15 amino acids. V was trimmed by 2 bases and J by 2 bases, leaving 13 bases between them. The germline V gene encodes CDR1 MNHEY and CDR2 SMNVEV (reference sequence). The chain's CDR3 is CASSLRGTAPYEQYF. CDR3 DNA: TGTGCCAGCAGTTTAAGGGGGACGGCCCCCTACGAGCAGTACTTC.

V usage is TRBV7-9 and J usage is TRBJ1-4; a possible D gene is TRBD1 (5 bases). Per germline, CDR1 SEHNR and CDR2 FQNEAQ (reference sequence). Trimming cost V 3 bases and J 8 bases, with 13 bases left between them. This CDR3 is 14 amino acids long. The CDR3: CASSLGQGGEKLFF. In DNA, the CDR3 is TGTGCCAGCAGCTTGGGGCAGGGCGGAGAAAAACTGTTTTTT.

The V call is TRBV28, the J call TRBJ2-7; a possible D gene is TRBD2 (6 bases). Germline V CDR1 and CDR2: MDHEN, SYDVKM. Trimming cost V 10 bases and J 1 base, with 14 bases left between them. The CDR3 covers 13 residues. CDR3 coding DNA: TGTGCCACCACGAGGGAGGAGTCCTACGAGCAGTACTTC. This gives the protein CATTREESYEQYF. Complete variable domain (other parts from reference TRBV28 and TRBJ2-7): DVKVTQSSRYLVKRTGEKVFLECVQDMDHENMFWYRQDPGLGLRLIYFSYDVKMKEKGDIPEGYSVSREKKERFSLILESASTNQTSMYLCATTREESYEQYFGPGTRLTVT.

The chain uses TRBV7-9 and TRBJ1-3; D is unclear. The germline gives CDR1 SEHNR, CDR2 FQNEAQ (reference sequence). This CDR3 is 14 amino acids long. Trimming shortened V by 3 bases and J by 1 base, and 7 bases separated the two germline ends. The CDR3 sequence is CASSLRPSGNTIYF. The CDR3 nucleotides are TGTGCCAGCAGCTTGAGGCCGTCTGGAAACACCATATATTTT.

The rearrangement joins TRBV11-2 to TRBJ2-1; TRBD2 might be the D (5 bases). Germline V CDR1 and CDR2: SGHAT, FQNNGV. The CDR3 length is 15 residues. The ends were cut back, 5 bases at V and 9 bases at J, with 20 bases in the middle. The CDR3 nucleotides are TGTGCCAGCAGCCCCGCGGGTGGTGTAGGGATTGAGCAGTTCTTC. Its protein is CASSPAGGVGIEQFF.

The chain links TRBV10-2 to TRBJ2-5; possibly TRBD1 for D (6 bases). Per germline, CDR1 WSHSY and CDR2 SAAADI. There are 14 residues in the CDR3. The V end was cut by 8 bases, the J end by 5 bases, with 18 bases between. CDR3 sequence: CASAVWGLGETQYF. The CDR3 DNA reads TGCGCCAGCGCAGTATGGGGGCTCGGCGAGACCCAGTACTTC.

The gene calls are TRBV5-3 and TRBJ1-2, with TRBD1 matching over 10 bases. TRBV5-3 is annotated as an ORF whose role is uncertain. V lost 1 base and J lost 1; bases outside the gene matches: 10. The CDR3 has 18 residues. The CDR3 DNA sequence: TGTGCCAGAAGCTTGCTTCGCGACAGGGGGCACATTAACTATGGCTACACCTTC. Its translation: CARSLLRDRGHINYGYTF.

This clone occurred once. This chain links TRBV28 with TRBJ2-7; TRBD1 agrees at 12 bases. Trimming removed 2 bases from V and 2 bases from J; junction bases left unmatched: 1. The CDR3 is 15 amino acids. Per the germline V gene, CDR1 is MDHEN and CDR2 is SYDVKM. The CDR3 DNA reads TGTGCCAGCAGTTTAGGGACAGGGGGCCCCTACGAGCAGTACTTC. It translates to CASSLGTGGPYEQYF.

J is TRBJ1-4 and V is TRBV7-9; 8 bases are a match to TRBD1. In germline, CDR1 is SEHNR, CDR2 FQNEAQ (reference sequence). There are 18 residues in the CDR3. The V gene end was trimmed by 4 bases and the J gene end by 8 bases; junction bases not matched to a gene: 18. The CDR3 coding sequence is TGTGCCAGCAGCTCCGAGGGACAGGTTTACGGTTCTGGCGAAAAACTGTTTTTT. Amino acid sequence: CASSSEGQVYGSGEKLFF.

The CDR3 DNA reads TGTGCCAGCAGTGTTTCCGGGACAGTCTCCTACAATGAGCAGTTCTTC. Protein: CASSVSGTVSYNEQFF. The genes are TRBV6-1 and TRBJ2-1, with TRBD1 matching 7 bases. This CDR3 region has 16 residues. Germline V gene sequence: CDR1 MNHNS, CDR2 SASEGT. Unmatched junction bases numbered 6, after V lost 4 bases and J lost 0 bases.

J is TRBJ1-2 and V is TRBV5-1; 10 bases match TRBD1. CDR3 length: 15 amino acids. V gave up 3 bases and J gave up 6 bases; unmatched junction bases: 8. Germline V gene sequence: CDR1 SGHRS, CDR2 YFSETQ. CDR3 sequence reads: CASSYASGQGNGYTF. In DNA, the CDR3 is TGCGCCAGCAGCTACGCTTCGGGACAGGGGAATGGCTACACCTTC.

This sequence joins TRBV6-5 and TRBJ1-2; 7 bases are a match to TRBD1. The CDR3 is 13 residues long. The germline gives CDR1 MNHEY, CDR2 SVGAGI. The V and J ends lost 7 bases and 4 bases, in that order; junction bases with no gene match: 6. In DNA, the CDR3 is TGTGCCAGCACCCAGACAGGGATCTATGGCTACACCTTC. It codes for CASTQTGIYGYTF.

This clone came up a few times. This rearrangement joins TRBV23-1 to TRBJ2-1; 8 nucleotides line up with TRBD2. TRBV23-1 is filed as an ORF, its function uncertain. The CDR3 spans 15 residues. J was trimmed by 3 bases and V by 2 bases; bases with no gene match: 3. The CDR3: CASSQDSGNYNEQFF. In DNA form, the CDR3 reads TGCGCCAGCAGTCAAGATAGCGGGAACTACAATGAGCAGTTCTTC.

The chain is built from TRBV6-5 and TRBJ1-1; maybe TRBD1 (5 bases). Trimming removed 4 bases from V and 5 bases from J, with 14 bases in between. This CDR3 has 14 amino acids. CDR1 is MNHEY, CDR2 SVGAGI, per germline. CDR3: CASSLRGRDTEAFF. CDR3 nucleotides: TGTGCCAGCAGTTTAAGGGGAAGGGATACTGAAGCTTTCTTT.

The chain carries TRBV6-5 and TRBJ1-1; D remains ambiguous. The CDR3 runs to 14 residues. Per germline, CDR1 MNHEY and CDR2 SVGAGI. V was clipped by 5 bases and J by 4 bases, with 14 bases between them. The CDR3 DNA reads TGTGCCAGCAGTCCTGAGGACTTTCGCACTGAAGCTTTCTTT. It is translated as CASSPEDFRTEAFF.

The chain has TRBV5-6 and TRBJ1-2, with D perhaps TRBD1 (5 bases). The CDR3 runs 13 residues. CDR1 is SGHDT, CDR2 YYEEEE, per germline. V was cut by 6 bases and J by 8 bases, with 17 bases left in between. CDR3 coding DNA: TGTGCCAGCACCCCGGGGGAGGGTAGCGGCTACACCTTC. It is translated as CASTPGEGSGYTF.

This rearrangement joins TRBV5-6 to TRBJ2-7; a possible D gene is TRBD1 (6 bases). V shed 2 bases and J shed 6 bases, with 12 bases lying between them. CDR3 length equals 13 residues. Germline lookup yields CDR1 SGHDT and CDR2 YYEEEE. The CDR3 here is CASSFDRFLEQYF. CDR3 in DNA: TGTGCCAGCAGCTTTGACAGGTTCCTCGAGCAGTACTTC.

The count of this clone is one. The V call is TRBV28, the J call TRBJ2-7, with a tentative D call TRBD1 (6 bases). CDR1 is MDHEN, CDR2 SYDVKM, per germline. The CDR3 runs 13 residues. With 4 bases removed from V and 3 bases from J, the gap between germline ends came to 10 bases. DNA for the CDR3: TGTGCCAGCAGTTCGGGACAAAACTACGAGCAGTACTTC. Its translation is CASSSGQNYEQYF.

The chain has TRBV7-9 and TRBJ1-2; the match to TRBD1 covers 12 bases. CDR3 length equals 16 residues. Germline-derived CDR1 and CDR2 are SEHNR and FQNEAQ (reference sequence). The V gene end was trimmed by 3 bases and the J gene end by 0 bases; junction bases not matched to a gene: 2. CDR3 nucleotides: TGTGCCAGCAGCTTGGGACAGGGGGCGGCTAACTATGGCTACACCTTC. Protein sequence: CASSLGQGAANYGYTF.

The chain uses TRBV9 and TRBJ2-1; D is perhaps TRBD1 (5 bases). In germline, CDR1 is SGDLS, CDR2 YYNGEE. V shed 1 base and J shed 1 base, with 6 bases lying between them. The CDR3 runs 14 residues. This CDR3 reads CASSVQGSYNEQFF. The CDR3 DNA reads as TGTGCCAGCAGCGTACAGGGTTCCTACAATGAGCAGTTCTTC.